This entry concerns a single T cell receptor (beta chain). The sample belongs to a study of blood T cell repertoires in COVID-19. Some clones are missing from TCRdb's copy, which holds only in-frame ones; the method was immunoSEQ multiplex PCR. Among about 180,000 clones listed, roughly 88% were seen once. Germline V gene sequence: CDR1 KGHDR, CDR2 SFDVKD. Trimming took 1 base from V and 4 from J; bases not matched to a gene: 5. The CDR3 sequence is 16 residues long. Sequencing was carried out using peripheral blood. The sequence was obtained from a human donor with active or convalescent COVID-19. The donor label of this sample is uncertain. V is TRBV24-1 and J is TRBJ2-7; TRBD1 aligns across 11 bases. The CDR3 sequence is CATSDLSDRGLYEQYF. The CDR3 DNA reads as TGTGCCACCAGTGATTTATCGGACAGGGGGCTATACGAGCAGTACTTC.